This T cell receptor (beta chain) was recovered during a study of CD8 T cells in Susac syndrome. Reverse transcription of roughly 0.5 to 1 ug RNA was performed with random hexamers. Amplification of TCR beta CDR3 across 54 Vbeta and 13 Jbeta was performed with immunoSEQ multiplex PCR. Each CDR3 protein is one row after TCRdb ran MiXCR on the immunoSEQ multiplex PCR reads. The sample has around 200,000 distinct CDR3 sequences; 95% are singletons. The authors carried out high-throughput sequencing of TCR beta. They applied it to CD8+ and CD4+ T cells obtained from blood. The multiple sclerosis control group consisted of treatment-naive patients whose relapsing-remitting disease, which was either stable or active, fulfilled revised McDonald criteria. About this clonotype: Antigen unknown.

Germline V gene lookup returns CDR1 SQVTM and CDR2 ANQGSEA. The V and J ends lost 4 bases and 3 bases respectively, with 16 bases between them. There are 15 residues in the CDR3. The study's findings and limits: The authors acknowledged that their TCR sequencing and HLA analysis involved a relatively small number of individuals.

The V gene is TRBV29-1, the J gene TRBJ2-1, with D possibly being TRBD2 (6 bases). The origin of this receptor is a human donor with multiple sclerosis. Sequencing was carried out using CD4+ T cells from PBMCs. The CDR3 DNA follows: TGCAGCGTTGGAGGCGGGGAACACCTCTACAATGAGCAGTTCTTC. It codes for CSVGGGEHLYNEQFF.